A selection of T cell receptor beta chains follows, all from one sample in a study of tumor and adjacent non-tumor tissue in lung cancer. One entry per CDR3 protein, called by TCRdb with MiXCR from the multiplex PCR reads. Counted here are under 150,000 distinct CDR3 sequences, around 60% occurring once; the ten biggest clones make up 18%. The source material was lung tumor tissue. These receptors came from a man aged 55 to 70 with small cell lung cancer. Both conserved end residues are trimmed from each CDR3.

j_gene	v_gene	CDR3aa
TRBJ1-5	TRBV5-6	ASNSYGGRFQPQH
TRBJ2-2	TRBV5-4	ASSPGHTWLGTGQLF
TRBJ1-5	TRBV4-1	ASSQVMILLRTSNQPQH
TRBJ1-2	TRBV20-1	RAATANYGYT
TRBJ2-5	TRBV6-2/TRBV6-3	AISYHSQETQY
TRBJ2-5	TRBV11-2	ASNPRDGSRETKY
TRBJ1-5	TRBV20-1	SAAWTRGNQPQH
TRBJ1-3	TRBV5-6	ASSLPGAGGNTIY
TRBJ2-1	TRBV4-1	ASSQELAGSEEQF
TRBJ2-3	TRBV10-2	ASRPTWGGTDTQY
TRBJ2-1	TRBV11-3	ASSLITVFETGLYNEQF
TRBJ2-5	TRBV28	ASSSRGGQETQY
TRBJ2-2	TRBV7-9	ASSSAWVNTGELF
TRBJ2-3	TRBV12-3/TRBV12-4	ASSQLTSGSTDIQY
TRBJ2-2	TRBV6-5	ASSPYMNSTGELF
TRBJ2-1	TRBV20-1	SAADVSYYEQF
TRBJ2-5	TRBV11-2	AGSLVRGGDTQY
TRBJ1-1	TRBV11-3	ASSATRGTPNTEAF
TRBJ1-2	TRBV10-3	TISGSLTGGDGYT
TRBJ2-3	TRBV6-1	ASSPLGAGLLGSEQQY
TRBJ2-3	TRBV6-5	ASSLIGTSADTQY
TRBJ1-3	TRBV5-6	AISLPGAGGNTIY
TRBJ1-3	TRBV20-1	SASRGDTIY
TRBJ1-5	TRBV7-8	ASSFESRSQPQH
TRBJ2-1	TRBV19	ASRNSFGLAGVNEQF
TRBJ2-2	TRBV11-2	ASSLLAETVELF
TRBJ1-1	TRBV5-1	ASSSAGFGGTEAF
TRBJ1-1	TRBV6-2/TRBV6-3	DSSKPTVAVTEAF
TRBJ2-7	TRBV11-2	AGSLGLDPTYEQY
TRBJ2-2	TRBV5-1	ASSTGQGKTGELL
TRBJ2-3	TRBV20-1	SADLRQGATDTQY
TRBJ2-5	TRBV11-2	ASSPQGQLVGGETQY
TRBJ1-5	TRBV7-9	TSSLGTQPQH
TRBJ2-2	TRBV6-1	ASSESSAWANTGELF
TRBJ2-1	TRBV12-3/TRBV12-4	ASSLGQCNEQF
TRBJ2-1	TRBV11-3	ASSLGPVYNEQF
TRBJ2-2	TRBV11-2	VSSPLDRGTGELL
TRBJ2-1	TRBV7-3	ASGPTGGYNEQF
TRBJ2-2	TRBV6-1	ASTSPSGYSGELF
TRBJ2-1	TRBV29-1	SVGGTSGRADEQF
TRBJ1-5	TRBV6-6	ASSYSGQAHQPQH
TRBJ1-2	TRBV29-1	SVDRGLNYGYT